This TCR beta chain derives from a study of blood T cell repertoires in COVID-19. On the study more broadly: The study drew acute and convalescent COVID-19 samples from the United States, Italy and Spain.

The count of this clone is one. The CDR3 sequence is 14 residues long. With 1 base removed from V and 3 bases from J, the gap between germline ends came to 7 bases. Germline V gene sequence: CDR1 SEHNR, CDR2 FQNEAQ (reference sequence). During active infection, Seattle patients enrolled and were then monitored through disease. In the original processing: The authors estimated nucleated cell counts from reference gene primer amplification. The assay was immunoSEQ multiplex PCR, and TCRdb's table has in-frame clones only and misses some. Clonal size and the V and J genes are those of that table, whereas D and trimming came from the DNA. Among 250,000 to 300,000 clones, 88% were seen once, and the ten largest hold approximately 10%.

This clonotype was sampled from a woman aged 70-85 years with COVID-19, enrolled during active disease. The J gene is TRBJ1-5, the V gene TRBV7-9, with D unclear. Sequenced material: peripheral blood. The CDR3 region has the DNA TGTGCCAGCAGCTTAGGCGATAACAATCAGCCCCAGCATTTT. This codes for CASSLGDNNQPQHF.